This record looks at one T cell receptor beta chain sequence and its context. Its antigen is undetermined. This entry is derived from a study of identifying expanded T cells in peripheral blood. Broader study findings: Technical replicates showed about 1.1 changed clones; two weeks about 16.4; four weeks 19.

Collection occurred without any documented infections or immune events in donors. Method: immunoSEQ multiplex PCR; TCRdb's copy keeps in-frame clones and lacks some. This table has roughly 100,000 clones, about 87% appearing once. The CDR3 totals 14 residues. The ends were cut back, 4 bases at V and 1 base at J, with 8 bases in the middle. Germline CDR1 and CDR2: MNHEY and SVGAGI. Material: blood. The chain is built from TRBV6-5 and TRBJ1-5; D unresolved. The sequence derives from a person between 18 and 75 years old in good health. CDR3: CASSSKQSNQPQHF. CDR3 in DNA: TGTGCCAGCAGTTCTAAACAGAGCAATCAGCCCCAGCATTTT.